The present T cell receptor beta chain was sequenced within a study of patients and donors after allogeneic stem cell transplantation. The CDR3 is 13 amino acids. Germline CDR1 is LGHNA and CDR2 is YNFKEQ. TCRdb redid the calling of the RT-PCR reads with MiXCR, one entry per CDR3 protein. The sample contains around 150,000 distinct CDR3 sequences, roughly two fifths of which appear only once. About this clonotype: Compared with germline, one end of the junction differs, possibly owing to a read error.

This chain joins TRBV4-2 and TRBJ1-1, with D uncertain. This receptor was obtained from a human donor who was either an allogeneic HSCT recipient or a stem cell or donor lymphocyte infusion donor (not recorded which). It is not recorded whose cells these are; they may come from a transplant donor. Sequenced input: blood, either unsorted or a sorted T cell fraction (not recorded which). As DNA, the CDR3 is TGTGGCAGCAGCCGCCGACATGACACTGAAGCTTTCTTT. As protein: CGSSRRHDTEAFF.